This T cell receptor beta chain came from a study of beta chain features in type 1 diabetes. Study-wide context: Patients shared similar age, gender and cell yields with healthy donors. Across the samples, more than 85 million sorted cells were examined in total.

With regard to this clone: Its antigen is currently unknown.

Whole-study findings and limits: Reduced insertions and increased deletions marked VDJ junctions in type 1 diabetes patients. Shortening that was moderate but significant affected the TCRB CDR3s of Type 1 diabetes patients in all four CD4+ subsets.

Of the isolated RNA, all was reverse transcribed, and so the sequenced material was expressed TCRB transcripts. Each sample of naive, central memory or regulatory T cells had, on average, roughly 3.6 million reads. Generated by immunoSEQ multiplex PCR, the TCRdb table keeps only in-frame clones and is missing some. The repertoire holds 100,000 to 150,000 clones, 9% seen once, with about 0.7% in the top ten. The clonotype comes from a man between 25 and 39 years old with type 1 diabetes. The specimen sequenced was central memory CD4+ T cells from blood.

CDR3 sequence reads: CASSFGQSGNTIYF. The CDR3 DNA follows: TGCGCCAGCAGCTTTGGCCAGTCTGGAAACACCATATATTTT. The rearrangement uses TRBV5-1 and TRBJ1-3; D call uncertain. The CDR3 loop spans 14 amino acids. With 2 bases removed from V and 1 base from J, the gap between germline ends came to 7 bases. CDR1 is SGHRS and CDR2 is YFSETQ in the germline V gene.